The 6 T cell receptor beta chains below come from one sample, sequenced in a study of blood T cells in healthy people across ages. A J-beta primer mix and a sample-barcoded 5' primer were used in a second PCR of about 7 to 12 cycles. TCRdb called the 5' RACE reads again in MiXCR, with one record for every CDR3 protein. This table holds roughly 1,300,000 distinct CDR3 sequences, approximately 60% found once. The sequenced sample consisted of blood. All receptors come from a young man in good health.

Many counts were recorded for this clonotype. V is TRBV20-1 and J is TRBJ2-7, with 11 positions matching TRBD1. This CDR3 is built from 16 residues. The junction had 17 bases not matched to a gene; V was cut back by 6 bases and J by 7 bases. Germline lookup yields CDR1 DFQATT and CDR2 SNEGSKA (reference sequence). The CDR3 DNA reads TGCAGTGCAAGGGGGGGCCTCAGGACAGGGGGCGATGAGCAGTACTTC. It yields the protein CSARGGLRTGGDEQYF.

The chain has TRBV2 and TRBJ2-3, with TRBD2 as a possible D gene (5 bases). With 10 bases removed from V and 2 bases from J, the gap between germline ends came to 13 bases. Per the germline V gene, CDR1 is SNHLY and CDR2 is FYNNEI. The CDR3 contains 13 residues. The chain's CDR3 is CATLAVFTDTQYF. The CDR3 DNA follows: TGTGCCACCCTAGCCGTATTCACAGATACGCAGTATTTT.

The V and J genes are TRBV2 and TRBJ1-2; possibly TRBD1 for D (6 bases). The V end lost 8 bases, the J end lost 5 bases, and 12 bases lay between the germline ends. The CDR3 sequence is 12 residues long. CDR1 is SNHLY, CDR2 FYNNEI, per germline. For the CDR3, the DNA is TGTGCCAGCTTGGGGGCCCCTTATGGCTACACCTTC. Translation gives CASLGAPYGYTF.

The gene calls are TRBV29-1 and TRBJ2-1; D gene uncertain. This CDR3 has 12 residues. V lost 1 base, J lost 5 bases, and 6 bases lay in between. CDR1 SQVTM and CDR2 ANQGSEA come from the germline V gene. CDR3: CSVEAVNNEQFF. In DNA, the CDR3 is TGCAGCGTTGAAGCTGTTAACAATGAGCAGTTCTTC.

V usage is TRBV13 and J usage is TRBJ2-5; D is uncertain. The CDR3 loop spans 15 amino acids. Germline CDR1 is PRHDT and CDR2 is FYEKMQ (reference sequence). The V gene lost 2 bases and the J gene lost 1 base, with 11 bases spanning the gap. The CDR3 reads CASSLRAGSQETQYF. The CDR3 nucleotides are TGTGCCAGCAGCTTAAGGGCAGGATCCCAAGAGACCCAGTACTTC.

CDR3 amino acids: CSARGLTGAVDTQYF. The CDR3 DNA is TGCAGTGCTAGGGGTCTGACAGGGGCTGTGGATACGCAGTATTTT. This chain connects TRBV20-1 to TRBJ2-3; 8 bases map to TRBD1. J gave up 6 bases and V 3 bases, and 11 bases lay outside the gene matches. The CDR3 sequence is 15 residues long. The V gene's germline CDR1 is DFQATT and CDR2 SNEGSKA (reference sequence).